Sequencing of this TCR beta chain was carried out in a study of Graves' ophthalmopathy and Graves' hyperthyroidism. Study results and limitations: Ophthalmopathy could be told apart from stable hyperthyroidism by a 13-signature model (about 89% sensitivity, about 81% specificity).

For repertoire sequencing, the TCR beta CDR3 regions were amplified from RNA transcripts. An opening RT-PCR round employed HTBI primers and preceded a second-round multiplex PCR. Via MiXCR, TCRdb re-called the multiplex PCR reads, giving one row per CDR3 protein. The data contain approximately 700,000 distinct CDR3 sequences, roughly two fifths of them seen just once; the ten biggest clones take up more than 2.5%. This CDR3 contains 14 residues. Germline CDR1 MNHEY, CDR2 SVGAGI. V lost 5 bases, J lost 10 bases, and 7 bases stayed unmatched. At least ten counts were recorded for this clonotype. Its antigen remains unidentified.

The sample taken for sequencing was peripheral blood. The source of this sequence is an adult man with Graves' ophthalmopathy. V and J are TRBV6-5 and TRBJ1-6; 8 bases are a match to TRBD1. The CDR3 protein is CASSDGQGWSPLHF. CDR3 DNA: TGTGCCAGCAGTGACGGACAGGGTTGGTCACCCCTCCACTTT.